The T cell receptor beta chain under discussion was sequenced for a study of blood T cell repertoires in COVID-19. Study summary: Italy, Spain and the United States were the sources of the convalescent and acute COVID-19 samples. T cells, B-cell-depleted T cells, or PBMCs provided the cDNA or gDNA that served as material.

Original processing notes: Amplified reference gene primers provided the basis for estimating nucleated cell counts. TCRdb's table, derived via immunoSEQ multiplex PCR, lists solely in-frame clones and lacks some. V and J calls and clone size come straight from that table; D and trimming were deduced from the DNA. The sample holds tens of thousands of clones, approximately 88% seen once. The CDR3 is 17 amino acids. Trimming pared 0 bases from V and 1 base from J, leaving 15 bases between. Germline V gene sequence: CDR1 SGHNT, CDR2 YYREEE (reference sequence). The clonotype originates from a woman over 75 with acute or convalescent COVID-19. The sample taken for sequencing was peripheral blood. V usage is TRBV5-4 and J usage is TRBJ2-3, with D possibly TRBD2 on 6 matching bases. The CDR3 bases are TGTGCCAGCAGCTTGGGGGGCCGGGGGTTAGGCACAGATACGCAGTATTTT. Amino acids: CASSLGGRGLGTDTQYF.